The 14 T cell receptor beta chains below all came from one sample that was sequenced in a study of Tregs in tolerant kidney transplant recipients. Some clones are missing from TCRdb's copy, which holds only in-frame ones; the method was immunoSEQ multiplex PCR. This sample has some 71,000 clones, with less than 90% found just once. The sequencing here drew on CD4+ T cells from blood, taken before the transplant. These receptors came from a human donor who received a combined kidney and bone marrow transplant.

The CDR3 loop is CASSFGGGGSYGYTF. CDR3 nucleotides: TGTGCCAGCAGCTTCGGGGGAGGGGGTTCCTATGGCTACACCTTC. The chain recombines TRBV7-9 with TRBJ1-2, with TRBD1 as a possible D gene (6 bases). The length of the CDR3 is 15 residues. V was clipped by 3 bases and J by 4 bases, with 15 bases between them. CDR1 SEHNR and CDR2 FQNEAQ come from the germline V gene (reference sequence).

The CDR3 region is CASSLLLTDRNYGYTF. The CDR3 DNA reads TGCGCCAGCAGCTTGTTATTGACGGACAGGAACTATGGCTACACCTTC. This chain uses TRBV5-1 with TRBJ1-2, with 7 bases aligning to TRBD1. The CDR3 has 16 amino acids. The ends lost 1 base at V and 2 bases at J; junction bases unmatched: 8. From germline, CDR1 is SGHRS and CDR2 YFSETQ.

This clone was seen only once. The DNA of the CDR3 is TGTGCCAGCAGTCCCCTAAGTGGACATAGCAATCAGCCCCAGCATTTT. Translated: CASSPLSGHSNQPQHF. The rearrangement joins TRBV6-6 to TRBJ1-5; tentatively, D is TRBD1 (5 bases). CDR1 and CDR2 (germline): MNHNY, SVGAGI (reference sequence). V gave up 5 bases and J gave up 0 bases, with 14 bases separating them. This CDR3 contains 16 residues.

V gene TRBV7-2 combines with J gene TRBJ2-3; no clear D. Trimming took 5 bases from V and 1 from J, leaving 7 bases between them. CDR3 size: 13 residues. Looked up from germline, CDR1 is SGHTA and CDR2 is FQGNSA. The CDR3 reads CASSEQRTDTQYF. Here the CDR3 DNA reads TGTGCCAGCAGCGAACAACGCACAGATACGCAGTATTTT. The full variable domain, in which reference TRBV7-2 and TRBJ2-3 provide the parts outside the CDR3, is GAGVSQSPSNKVTEKGKDVELRCDPISGHTALYWYRQSLGQGLEFLIYFQGNSAPDKSGLPSDRFSAERTGGSVSTLTIQRTQQEDSAVYLCASSEQRTDTQYFGPGTRLTVL.

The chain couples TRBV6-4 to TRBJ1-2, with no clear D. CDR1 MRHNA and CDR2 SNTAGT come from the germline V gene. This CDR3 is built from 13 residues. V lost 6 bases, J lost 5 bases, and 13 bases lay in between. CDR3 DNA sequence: TGTGCCAGCAGGAACACGGCGGATTATGGCTACACCTTC. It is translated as CASRNTADYGYTF.

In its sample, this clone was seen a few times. CDR3 nucleotides: TGTGCCAGCAGCCAACCTAGCGGAAGCTCCTACGAGCAGTACTTC. Its translation is CASSQPSGSSYEQYF. The chain couples TRBV16 to TRBJ2-7; 7 bases are shared with TRBD2. From germline, CDR1 is KGHSY and CDR2 FQNENV. CDR3 size: 15 residues. Trimming took 2 bases from V and 0 from J; bases not matched to a gene: 4.

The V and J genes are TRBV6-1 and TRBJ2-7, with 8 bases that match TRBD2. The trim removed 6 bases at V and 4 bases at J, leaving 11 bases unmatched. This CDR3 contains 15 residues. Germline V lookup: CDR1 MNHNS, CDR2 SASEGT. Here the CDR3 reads CASREPGLVSYEQYF. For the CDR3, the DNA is TGTGCCAGCAGGGAACCGGGACTAGTATCTTACGAGCAGTACTTC.

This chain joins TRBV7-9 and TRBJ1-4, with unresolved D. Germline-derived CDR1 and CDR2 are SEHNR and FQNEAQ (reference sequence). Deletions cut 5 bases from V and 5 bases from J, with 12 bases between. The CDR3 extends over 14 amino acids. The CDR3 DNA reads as TGTGCCAGCAGCGAACAGAGTTTAAATGAAAAACTGTTTTTT. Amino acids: CASSEQSLNEKLFF.

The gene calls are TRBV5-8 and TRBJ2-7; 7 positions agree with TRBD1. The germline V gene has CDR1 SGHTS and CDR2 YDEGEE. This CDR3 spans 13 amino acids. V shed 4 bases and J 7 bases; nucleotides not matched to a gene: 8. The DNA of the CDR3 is TGTGCCAGCAGCCCCGACAGGGCATCTGAGCAGTACTTC. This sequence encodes CASSPDRASEQYF.

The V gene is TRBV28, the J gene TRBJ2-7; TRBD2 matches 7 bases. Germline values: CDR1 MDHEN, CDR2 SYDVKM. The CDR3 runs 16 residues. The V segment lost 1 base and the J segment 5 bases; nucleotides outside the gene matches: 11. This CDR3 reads CASSLSLPGRLDEQYF. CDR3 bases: TGTGCCAGCAGTTTATCTCTACCCGGGAGGTTGGACGAGCAGTACTTC.

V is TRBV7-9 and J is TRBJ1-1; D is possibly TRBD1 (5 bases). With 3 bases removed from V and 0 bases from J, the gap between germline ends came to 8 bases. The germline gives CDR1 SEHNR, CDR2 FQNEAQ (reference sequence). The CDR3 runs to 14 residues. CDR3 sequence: CASSFPGLNTEAFF. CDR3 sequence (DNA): TGTGCCAGCAGCTTTCCAGGGTTGAACACTGAAGCTTTCTTT. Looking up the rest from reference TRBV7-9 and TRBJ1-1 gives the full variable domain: DTGVSQNPRHKITKRGQNVTFRCDPISEHNRLYWYRQTLGQGPEFLTYFQNEAQLEKSRLLSDRFSAERPKGSFSTLEIQRTEQGDSAMYLCASSFPGLNTEAFFGQGTRLTVV.

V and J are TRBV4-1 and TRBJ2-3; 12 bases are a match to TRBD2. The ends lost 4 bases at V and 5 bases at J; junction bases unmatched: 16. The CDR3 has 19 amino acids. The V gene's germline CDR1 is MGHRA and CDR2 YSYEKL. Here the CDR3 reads CASSLSSGRAGHARDTQYF. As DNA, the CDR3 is TGCGCCAGCAGCCTTTCTAGCGGGAGGGCAGGTCATGCCCGAGATACGCAGTATTTT.

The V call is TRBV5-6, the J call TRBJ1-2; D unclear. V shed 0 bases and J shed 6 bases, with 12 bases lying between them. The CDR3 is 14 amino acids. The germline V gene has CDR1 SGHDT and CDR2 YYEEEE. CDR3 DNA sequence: TGTGCCAGCAGCTTGGGACACCTCATGGATGGCTACACCTTC. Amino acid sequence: CASSLGHLMDGYTF. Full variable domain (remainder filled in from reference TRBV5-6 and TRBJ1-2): DAGVTQSPTHLIKTRGQQVTLRCSPKSGHDTVSWYQQALGQGPQFIFQYYEEEERQRGNFPDRFSGHQFPNYSSELNVNALLLGDSALYLCASSLGHLMDGYTFGSGTRLTVV.

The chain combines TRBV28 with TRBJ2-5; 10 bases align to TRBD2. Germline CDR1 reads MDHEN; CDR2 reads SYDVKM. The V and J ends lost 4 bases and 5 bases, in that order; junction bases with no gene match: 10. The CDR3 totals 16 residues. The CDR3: CASSSPLAGALETQYF. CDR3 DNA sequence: TGTGCCAGCAGTTCCCCCCTAGCGGGAGCATTGGAGACCCAGTACTTC.